Below are 11 T cell receptor beta chains sequenced from a single sample in a study of cytomegalovirus exposure and HLA in healthy donors. PCR was performed using 60 Vbeta and 13 Jbeta primers. TCRdb keeps only in-frame clones here, not all; method: immunoSEQ multiplex PCR. The table records under 150,000 clones, roughly 80% of them present only once. The specimen sequenced was PBMCs. These receptors originate from a woman between 40 and 50 years old in good health and CMV-seronegative.

The rearrangement links TRBV19 to TRBJ2-2; 10 bases are shared with TRBD1. The germline gives CDR1 LNHDA, CDR2 SQIVND (reference sequence). With V trimmed by 7 bases and J by 7 bases, 9 bases remained unmatched. The CDR3 totals 15 residues. Here the CDR3 reads CASTLGQGFGGELFF. The DNA of the CDR3 is TGTGCCAGTACCTTGGGACAGGGGTTCGGCGGGGAGCTGTTTTTT.

This sequence joins TRBV5-4 and TRBJ2-2; 7 positions match TRBD1. J gave up 5 bases and V 2 bases, and 6 bases lay outside the gene matches. Per the germline V gene, CDR1 is SGHNT and CDR2 is YYREEE (reference sequence). The CDR3 is 15 residues long. The CDR3 nucleotides are TGTGCCAGCAGCTTACAGGGGTTGAAGACCGGGGAGCTGTTTTTT. Amino acid sequence: CASSLQGLKTGELFF.

V gene TRBV18 combines with J gene TRBJ1-1; D is unclear. Germline lookup yields CDR1 KGHSH and CDR2 LQKENI. Trimming removed 1 base at V and 1 base at J, with 4 bases between. The CDR3 length is 13 residues. The CDR3, as DNA: TGTGCCAGCTCACCACAGAGGAACACTGAAGCTTTCTTT. This translates into CASSPQRNTEAFF. The complete variable domain, with remaining parts taken from reference TRBV18 and TRBJ1-1, reads NAGVMQNPRHLVRRRGQEARLRCSPMKGHSHVYWYRQLPEEGLKFMVYLQKENIIDESGMPKERFSAEFPKEGPSILRIQQVVRGDSAAYFCASSPQRNTEAFFGQGTRLTVV.

The rearrangement joins TRBV9 to TRBJ1-1; TRBD1 is a possible D gene (5 bases). This CDR3 region has 13 residues. Germline CDR1 is SGDLS and CDR2 is YYNGEE. The V end was cut by 0 bases, the J end by 7 bases, with 10 bases between. CDR3 nucleotide sequence: TGTGCCAGCAGCGTAGACGACAGTCATGAAGCTTTCTTT. It translates to CASSVDDSHEAFF.

The chain carries TRBV29-1 and TRBJ2-7; possible D gene TRBD1, 5 bases. Trimming pared 3 bases from V and 1 base from J, leaving 13 bases between. CDR3 length equals 14 residues. CDR1 and CDR2 from the germline V gene are SQVTM and ANQGSEA. The chain's CDR3 is CSVDSQGGSYEQYF. The CDR3 nucleotides read TGCAGCGTTGACTCCCAGGGTGGGTCCTACGAGCAGTACTTC.

The chain uses TRBV25-1 and TRBJ2-6, with D maybe TRBD1 (5 bases). Germline V CDR1 and CDR2: MGHDK, SYGVNS. The CDR3 consists of 15 residues. Between the trimmed V and J ends, which lost 6 bases and 4 bases, there was a span of 13 bases. The CDR3 DNA follows: TGTGCCAGCAGCCAGACAGTCGCCGGGGCCAACGTCCTGACTTTC. It encodes CASSQTVAGANVLTF.

The gene calls are TRBV7-9 and TRBJ1-1, with 10 bases lining up with TRBD1. Germline lookup yields CDR1 SEHNR and CDR2 FQNEAQ (reference sequence). The V and J ends lost 0 bases and 8 bases, in that order; junction bases with no gene match: 0. The CDR3 covers 13 residues. The CDR3 sequence is CASSLAGQGEAFF. For the CDR3, the DNA is TGTGCCAGCAGCTTAGCGGGACAGGGGGAAGCTTTCTTT.

The chain couples TRBV5-1 to TRBJ2-1; D is perhaps TRBD2 (5 bases). V lost 2 bases, J lost 0 bases, and 9 bases lay in between. Germline V gene lookup returns CDR1 SGHRS and CDR2 YFSETQ. This CDR3 is built from 15 residues. The CDR3 DNA sequence: TGCGCCAGCAGCTTTAGACTAACCTCCTACAATGAGCAGTTCTTC. Residues: CASSFRLTSYNEQFF.

The chain recombines TRBV15 with TRBJ2-7; 11 bases line up with TRBD2. J gave up 3 bases and V 1 base, and 2 bases lay outside the gene matches. Germline loops: CDR1 LNHNV, CDR2 YYDKDF (reference sequence). This CDR3 is built from 15 residues. The CDR3 is CATSRGLAGRYEQYF. The DNA for the CDR3 is TGTGCCACCAGCAGAGGACTAGCGGGACGCTACGAGCAGTACTTC.

The chain employs TRBV7-9 and TRBJ1-6; tentatively, D is TRBD1 (5 bases). The V gene lost 5 bases and the J gene lost 10 bases, with 9 bases spanning the gap. The length of the CDR3 is 12 residues. From germline, CDR1 is SEHNR and CDR2 FQNEAQ (reference sequence). The CDR3 DNA follows: TGTGCCAGCAGCCTAGAGGGGTCACCCCTCCACTTT. As protein: CASSLEGSPLHF.

The chain uses TRBV29-1 and TRBJ1-2; possible D gene TRBD1, 5 bases. Trimming took 1 base from V and 3 from J, leaving 21 bases between them. Looked up from germline, CDR1 is SQVTM and CDR2 is ANQGSEA. This CDR3 region has 17 residues. The chain's CDR3 is CSVEGLAAIGDYYGYTF. The CDR3 DNA is TGCAGCGTTGAAGGTCTGGCGGCGATAGGGGACTACTATGGCTACACCTTC.